Below are 11 T cell receptor beta chains sequenced from a single sample in a study of T cells after yellow fever vaccination. TCRdb re-derived calls from the 5' RACE reads in MiXCR, one entry per CDR3 protein. The table records roughly 400,000 distinct CDR3 sequences, around 19% of them present only once. The sample was PBMCs, taken before the yellow fever booster vaccination. These receptors originate from a man aged 18 to 30 who received the YFV17D yellow fever vaccine.

The CDR3: CASSHGSYNEQFF. The DNA of the CDR3 is TGTGCCAGTAGCCATGGAAGTTACAATGAGCAGTTCTTC. The V gene is TRBV19, the J gene TRBJ2-1; D unclear. This CDR3 comprises 13 residues. Germline V lookup: CDR1 LNHDA, CDR2 SQIVND (reference sequence). Trimming left V 6 bases short and J 4 bases short, with 10 bases between.

This clonotype occurred a few times. The chain carries TRBV4-1 and TRBJ2-7; 13 bases map to TRBD2. From germline, CDR1 is MGHRA and CDR2 YSYEKL. The trim removed 0 bases at V and 1 base at J, leaving 0 bases unmatched. The CDR3 has 16 residues. CDR3 protein: CASSQEGLAGSYEQYV. The CDR3 nucleotides read TGCGCCAGCAGCCAAGAGGGACTAGCGGGGTCCTACGAGCAGTACGTC.

The chain uses TRBV4-2 and TRBJ1-6; D not resolved. In germline, CDR1 is LGHNA, CDR2 YNFKEQ. The CDR3 totals 12 residues. With 1 base removed from V and 10 bases from J, the gap between germline ends came to 5 bases. The CDR3 coding sequence is TGTGCCAGCAGCCAAGGGGTCTCACCCCTCCACTTT. Its translation is CASSQGVSPLHF.

This clonotype appeared many times. V and J are TRBV5-1 and TRBJ2-7; perhaps TRBD2 as D (5 bases). This CDR3 comprises 13 residues. The V end was cut by 4 bases, the J end by 2 bases, with 10 bases between. Germline CDR1 and CDR2: SGHRS and YFSETQ. In nucleotides, the CDR3 is TGCGCCAGCAGCCCGGGGTTTACCTACGAGCAGTACTTC. The encoded protein is CASSPGFTYEQYF.

This rearrangement joins TRBV6-2 or TRBV6-3 to TRBJ2-7; weak D call: TRBD1 (5 bases). Between the trimmed V and J ends, which lost 2 bases and 3 bases, there was a span of 14 bases. Looked up from germline, CDR1 is MNHEY and CDR2 is SVGEGT. The CDR3 is made up of 15 amino acids. CDR3 residues: CASSYPQGSIYEQYF. The CDR3 nucleotides are TGTGCCAGCAGTTACCCGCAGGGCAGTATCTACGAGCAGTACTTC.

This clonotype was counted a few times. V gene TRBV11-2 combines with J gene TRBJ2-6, with D unresolved. The CDR3 consists of 14 residues. Germline loops: CDR1 SGHAT, CDR2 FQNNGV. V dropped 7 bases and J dropped 4 bases, with 11 bases sitting between them. The CDR3 region is CASKRVSGANVLTF. The CDR3 bases are TGTGCCAGCAAAAGGGTGTCAGGGGCCAACGTCCTGACTTTC. Full variable domain (rest looked up from reference TRBV11-2 and TRBJ2-6): EAGVAQSPRYKIIEKRQSVAFWCNPISGHATLYWYQQILGQGPKLLIQFQNNGVVDDSQLPKDRFSAERLKGVDSTLKIQPAKLEDSAVYLCASKRVSGANVLTFGAGSRLTVL.

The chain recombines TRBV5-1 with TRBJ2-5, with D perhaps matching TRBD2 (7 bases). V was cut by 1 base and J by 5 bases, with 15 bases left in between. Germline values: CDR1 SGHRS, CDR2 YFSETQ. CDR3 length equals 15 residues. CDR3 in amino acids: CASSLLGGATETQYF. DNA for the CDR3: TGCGCCAGCAGCTTGTTAGGGGGGGCCACGGAGACCCAGTACTTC.

In its sample, this clonotype was seen a few times. The CDR3 sequence is CASSLPGQGYYGYTF. The CDR3 DNA reads as TGTGCCAGCAGTCTACCGGGACAGGGTTACTATGGCTACACCTTC. V usage is TRBV6-5 and J usage is TRBJ1-2; the match to TRBD1 covers 9 bases. The germline gives CDR1 MNHEY, CDR2 SVGAGI. This CDR3 region has 15 residues. V shed 5 bases, J shed 3 bases, and the junction held 7 bases outside the gene matches.

The sample holds a few counts of this clonotype. The DNA for the CDR3 is TGTGCCAGCAGCGTAGGCGTCTTTTCCACCGGGGAGCTGTTTTTT. It encodes CASSVGVFSTGELFF. The genes are TRBV9 and TRBJ2-2; D gene ambiguous. The CDR3 covers 15 residues. Germline V gene lookup returns CDR1 SGDLS and CDR2 YYNGEE. V lost 0 bases, J lost 4 bases, and 10 bases lay in between. Complete variable domain (other parts from reference TRBV9 and TRBJ2-2): DSGVTQTPKHLITATGQRVTLRCSPRSGDLSVYWYQQSLDQGLQFLIQYYNGEERAKGNILERFSAQQFPDLHSELNLSSLELGDSALYFCASSVGVFSTGELFFGEGSRLTVL.

The V gene is TRBV27, the J gene TRBJ2-3, with TRBD2 identical over 13 bases. Losses at the gene ends were 5 bases for V and 11 bases for J; bases not matched to a gene: 10. The CDR3 is made up of 15 amino acids. Germline V gene lookup returns CDR1 MNHEY and CDR2 SMNVEV (reference sequence). Written as DNA, the CDR3 is TGTGCCAGCAGTCTCGGACTAGCGGGGGTTGCGGGGCAGTATTTT. This encodes CASSLGLAGVAGQYF.

As regards this clonotype: One junction end disagrees with the germline gene, perhaps due to a read error. The chain combines TRBV19 with TRBJ2-1; TRBD2 might be the D (6 bases). The CDR3 totals 18 residues. CDR1 is LNHDA, CDR2 SQIVND, per germline (reference sequence). This CDR3 reads CASSGGVQEPRLHGEQLF. The CDR3 region has the DNA TGTGCCAGTAGTGGAGGGGTCCAGGAGCCTAGGTTGCACGGTGAGCAGTTATTC. Filled out from reference TRBV19 and TRBJ2-1, the complete variable domain reads DGGITQSPKYLFRKEGQNVTLSCEQNLNHDAMYWYRQDPGQGLRLIYYSQIVNDFQKGDIAEGYSVSREKKESFPLTVTSAQKNPTAFYLCASSGGVQEPRLHGEQLFGPGTRLTVL.